This T cell receptor beta chain was recorded in a study of blood T cell repertoires in COVID-19. Background on the study: T cells, B-cell-depleted T cells, or PBMCs supplied cDNA or gDNA.

Everyone who took part was about 18 to 90 years old, and they came from fewer than 25 US areas. Germline V lookup: CDR1 SGHAT, CDR2 FQNNGV. Between the trimmed V and J ends, which lost 0 bases and 8 bases, there was a span of 16 bases. CDR3 length: 16 amino acids. Assay: immunoSEQ multiplex PCR; the TCRdb copy retains only in-frame clones and omits some. The repertoire holds approximately 350,000 clones, more than 75% seen once, with around 3% in the top ten. The chain employs TRBV11-2 and TRBJ1-4; D is ambiguous. Sequencing used PBMCs or T cells enriched from blood (not recorded which). The TCR sequence derives from a woman aged 30 to 39 who had recovered from COVID-19. This CDR3 reads CASSLDLVPQAEKLFF. The CDR3 DNA sequence: TGTGCCAGCAGCTTAGATCTGGTCCCCCAGGCGGAAAAACTGTTTTTT.